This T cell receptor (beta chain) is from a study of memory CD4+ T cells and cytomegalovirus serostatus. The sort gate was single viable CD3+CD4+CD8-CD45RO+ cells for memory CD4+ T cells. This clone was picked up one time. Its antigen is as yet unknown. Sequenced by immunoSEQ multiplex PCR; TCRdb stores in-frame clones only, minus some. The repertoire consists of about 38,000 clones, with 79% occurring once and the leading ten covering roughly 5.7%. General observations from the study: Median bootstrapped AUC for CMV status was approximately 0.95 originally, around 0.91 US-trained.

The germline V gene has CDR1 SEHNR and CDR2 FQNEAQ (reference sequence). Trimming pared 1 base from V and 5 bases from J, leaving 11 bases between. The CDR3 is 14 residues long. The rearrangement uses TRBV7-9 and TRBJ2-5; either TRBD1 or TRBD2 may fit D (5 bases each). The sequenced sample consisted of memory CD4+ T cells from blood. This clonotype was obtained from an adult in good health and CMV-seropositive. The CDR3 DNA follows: TGTGCCAGCAGCTTAGTCGGGGCATGGGAGACCCAGTACTTC. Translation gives CASSLVGAWETQYF.